These T cell receptor beta chains were read from a single sample in a study of T-cell reconstitution after alpha-beta-depleted transplantation in children. Each CDR3 protein is one row after TCRdb ran MiXCR on the PCR reads. Of approximately 190,000 distinct CDR3 sequences in the sample, 8.4% are singletons; the top ten hold 35%. The sample consisted of PBMCs, mostly from graft donor cells, taken 360 days after TCRalphabeta/CD19-depleted stem cell transplant. The receptor source for this set is a male patient between 2 and 10 years old who had a stem cell transplant for acute myeloid leukemia, so the T cells may come from the graft donor. CDR3s include the opening cysteine and the closing phenylalanine or tryptophan. The D gene is left open where the match is weak. A row's size may be missing; if present it is once, few, many or a size class.

j_call clone_size v_call d_call cdr3_aa cdr3_nt
TRBJ2-3 many TRBV20-1 - CVIQGLLSTDTQYF TGCGTAATTCAGGGACTCCTCAGCACAGATACGCAGTATTTT
TRBJ2-1 few TRBV30 TRBD2 CAWSGGSYNEQFF TGTGCCTGGTCCGGCGGGAGCTACAATGAGCAGTTCTTC
TRBJ2-3 many TRBV20-1 - CSARITGRPDTQYF TGCAGTGCTAGAATTACAGGGAGGCCAGATACGCAGTATTTT
TRBJ2-1 - TRBV12-3/TRBV12-4 - CASSLRREWGDEQFF TGTGCCAGCAGTTTAAGGAGGGAGTGGGGCGATGAGCAGTTCTTC
TRBJ2-5 - TRBV24-1 TRBD1 CATSDSRTGGETEYF TGTGCCACCAGTGACTCCCGGACAGGGGGAGAGACCGAGTACTTC
TRBJ2-3 few TRBV12-3/TRBV12-4 TRBD1 CASSQGQGPDTQYF TGTGCCAGCAGCCAAGGACAGGGCCCAGATACGCAGTATTTT
TRBJ2-1 few TRBV12-3/TRBV12-4 TRBD2 CASSFTGLLAGGINEQFF TGTGCCAGCAGTTTTACAGGCCTACTAGCGGGGGGGATCAATGAGCAGTTCTTC
TRBJ2-1 few TRBV6-1 - CASRRERLNEQFF TGTGCCAGCCGACGGGAGCGGCTCAATGAGCAGTTCTTC
TRBJ2-1 many TRBV20-1 - CSARDGSYNEQFF TGCAGTGCTAGAGATGGCTCCTACAATGAGCAGTTCTTC
TRBJ2-1 few TRBV5-1 TRBD2 CASSPWIAGSNEQFF TGCGCCAGCAGCCCCTGGATAGCGGGATCCAATGAGCAGTTCTTC
TRBJ1-3 - TRBV12-3/TRBV12-4 - CASSRAASGNTIYF TGTGCCAGCAGTCGGGCCGCCTCTGGAAACACCATATATTTT